The 15 T cell receptor beta chains in this list originate from one sample, sequenced in a study of shared clonotypes between healthy human individuals. Clones were sequenced by immunoSEQ multiplex PCR, and TCRdb holds only the in-frame ones, with some missing. This table holds roughly 1,800,000 clones, about 95% found once. As defined, naive CD8 cells were CD45RO-negative and positively selected for CCR7, with terminally differentiated effector memory CD45RA+ cells excluded. Sequenced: naive CD8+ T cells sorted from blood. The receptors were sampled from a man younger than 35 in good health.

The rearrangement joins TRBV6-9 to TRBJ1-4; a weak D match, TRBD1 (5 bases). This CDR3 has 17 amino acids. The V end was cut by 9 bases, the J end by 6 bases, with 26 bases between. CDR1 is MNHGY and CDR2 is SVAAGI in the germline V gene. CDR3 loop: CASSQGSTFRWDEKLFF. The CDR3 DNA follows: TGTGCCAGTAGCCAGGGCTCGACCTTCCGGTGGGATGAAAAACTGTTTTTT.

Of note for this clone: At the DNA level, this CDR3 is encoded by other sequences in the same sample as well. This chain connects TRBV11-2 to TRBJ2-7, with D unclear. The length of the CDR3 is 13 residues. Trimming took 1 base from V and 0 from J, leaving 4 bases between them. Germline lookup yields CDR1 SGHAT and CDR2 FQNNGV. CDR3 loop: CASSLGFSYEQYF. The CDR3 nucleotides read TGTGCCAGCAGCTTAGGATTCTCCTACGAGCAGTACTTC. The full variable domain, in which reference TRBV11-2 and TRBJ2-7 provide the parts outside the CDR3, is EAGVAQSPRYKIIEKRQSVAFWCNPISGHATLYWYQQILGQGPKLLIQFQNNGVVDDSQLPKDRFSAERLKGVDSTLKIQPAKLEDSAVYLCASSLGFSYEQYFGPGTRLTVT.

The gene calls are TRBV15 and TRBJ1-6; weak D call: TRBD1 (5 bases). V was trimmed by 0 bases and J by 7 bases, leaving 13 bases between them. This CDR3 spans 16 amino acids. Per the germline V gene, CDR1 is LNHNV and CDR2 is YYDKDF (reference sequence). The CDR3 nucleotides read TGTGCCACCAGCAGAGATTGGGGGGGAGGCAATTCACCCCTCCACTTT. Protein product: CATSRDWGGGNSPLHF.

Only a few counts were recorded for this clone. The V call is TRBV11-2, the J call TRBJ1-2, with 9 bases fitting TRBD1. CDR1 and CDR2 (germline): SGHAT, FQNNGV. The CDR3 contains 14 residues. Trimming cost V 3 bases and J 8 bases; bases outside gene matches: 7. Written as DNA, the CDR3 is TGTGCCAGCAGCTTTCTGGGACAGGGAGAAGGCTACACCTTC. Encoded protein: CASSFLGQGEGYTF. Looking up the rest from reference TRBV11-2 and TRBJ1-2 gives the full variable domain: EAGVAQSPRYKIIEKRQSVAFWCNPISGHATLYWYQQILGQGPKLLIQFQNNGVVDDSQLPKDRFSAERLKGVDSTLKIQPAKLEDSAVYLCASSFLGQGEGYTFGSGTRLTVV.

On this clone itself: The sample carries other DNA sequences with the same CDR3. This chain connects TRBV15 to TRBJ2-7, with D perhaps given as TRBD1 or TRBD2 (5 bases each). Trimming shortened V by 1 base and J by 2 bases, and 9 bases separated the two germline ends. The CDR3 is 14 amino acids. Germline V CDR1 and CDR2: LNHNV, YYDKDF (reference sequence). The CDR3 is CATSRGGEAYEQYF. The CDR3 bases are TGTGCCACCAGCAGAGGAGGGGAAGCCTACGAGCAGTACTTC.

The chain has TRBV6-5 and TRBJ2-2; D not resolved. This CDR3 is built from 14 residues. The germline V gene has CDR1 MNHEY and CDR2 SVGAGI. V lost 0 bases and J 5 bases, leaving 7 bases between the germline ends. The chain's CDR3 is CASSYSPVTGELFF. The CDR3 DNA sequence: TGTGCCAGCAGTTACTCCCCGGTTACCGGGGAGCTGTTTTTT.

The chain couples TRBV15 to TRBJ2-1; D not certain. The V gene's germline CDR1 is LNHNV and CDR2 YYDKDF (reference sequence). Trimming pared 2 bases from V and 7 bases from J, leaving 12 bases between. The CDR3 is 14 residues long. CDR3 nucleotide sequence: TGTGCCACCAGCAGATCACGAGGTGGGAATGAGCAGTTCTTC. Translating gives CATSRSRGGNEQFF.

The chain couples TRBV6-6 to TRBJ1-2, with D perhaps matching TRBD1 (5 bases). The CDR3 sequence is 16 residues long. Deletions cut 0 bases from V and 3 bases from J, with 14 bases between. Germline V lookup: CDR1 MNHNY, CDR2 SVGAGI (reference sequence). The CDR3 DNA reads TGTGCCAGCAGTTACTCCCGGGACGAGGGTCACTATGGCTACACCTTC. Its translation: CASSYSRDEGHYGYTF.

This clone showed up just once. The chain recombines TRBV30 with TRBJ2-7; possibly TRBD1 or TRBD2 for D (5 bases each). The length of the CDR3 is 13 residues. Germline lookup yields CDR1 GTSNPN and CDR2 SVGIG (reference sequence). Trimming stripped 0 bases from V and 7 bases from J, with 13 bases between. The CDR3 protein is CAWSVTGWGEQYF. The CDR3 nucleotides read TGTGCCTGGAGTGTAACCGGTTGGGGGGAGCAGTACTTC.

This chain connects TRBV23-1 to TRBJ2-7, with D perhaps matching TRBD1 (6 bases). TRBV23-1 is labeled an ORF, and its function is uncertain. V lost 8 bases, J lost 2 bases, and 19 bases lay in between. The CDR3 runs to 15 residues. CDR3 residues: CASRPRGTAPYEQYF. The CDR3 nucleotides are TGCGCCAGCCGACCCAGGGGTACGGCCCCCTACGAGCAGTACTTC.

The V and J genes are TRBV2 and TRBJ2-7; no reliable D call. This CDR3 comprises 15 residues. V was cut by 10 bases and J by 0 bases, with 19 bases left in between. Germline CDR1 reads SNHLY; CDR2 reads FYNNEI. This CDR3 reads CAINPQPQLSYEQYF. The CDR3, as DNA: TGTGCCATCAATCCCCAGCCCCAGCTCTCCTACGAGCAGTACTTC. Variable domain in full (rest from reference TRBV2 and TRBJ2-7): EPEVTQTPSHQVTQMGQEVILRCVPISNHLYFYWYRQILGQKVEFLVSFYNNEISEKSEIFDDQFSVERPDGSNFTLKIRSTKLEDSAMYFCAINPQPQLSYEQYFGPGTRLTVT.

The J gene is TRBJ2-3, the V gene TRBV2; TRBD2 agrees at 14 bases. The ends lost 6 bases at V and 3 bases at J; junction bases unmatched: 11. This CDR3 is built from 18 residues. Germline CDR1 and CDR2: SNHLY and FYNNEI. CDR3 residues: CASRELGLAGESTDTQYF. For the CDR3, the DNA is TGTGCCAGCAGAGAACTGGGACTAGCGGGGGAGTCGACAGATACGCAGTATTTT.

The chain links TRBV9 to TRBJ2-2, with a possible D match to TRBD1 (6 bases). The CDR3 sequence is 14 residues long. Germline lookup yields CDR1 SGDLS and CDR2 YYNGEE. V was trimmed by 3 bases and J by 2 bases, leaving 8 bases between them. For the CDR3, the DNA is TGTGCCAGCAGCGGACAGGATAACACCGGGGAGCTGTTTTTT. This encodes CASSGQDNTGELFF. Based on the CDR3 plus reference TRBV9 and TRBJ2-2, the full variable domain is DSGVTQTPKHLITATGQRVTLRCSPRSGDLSVYWYQQSLDQGLQFLIQYYNGEERAKGNILERFSAQQFPDLHSELNLSSLELGDSALYFCASSGQDNTGELFFGEGSRLTVL.

This clone was seen only once. The chain has TRBV2 and TRBJ2-7; 10 bases are a match to TRBD1. Germline V gene data show CDR1 as SNHLY and CDR2 as FYNNEI. The CDR3 is 14 amino acids. V was pared by 3 bases and J by 5 bases, with 4 bases of the junction left unmatched. CDR3: CASSDGQGGNEQYF. CDR3 nucleotide sequence: TGTGCCAGCAGTGATGGACAGGGGGGTAACGAGCAGTACTTC.

V and J are TRBV1 and TRBJ2-5; TRBD2, as called in the table, went unchecked against the DNA. TRBV1 corresponds to a pseudogene. CDR3 length equals 18 residues. CDR3 in amino acids: CTSSQDSPPAGVQETQYF. The DNA for the CDR3 is TGCACCAGCAGCCAAGATTCTCCTCCAGCGGGAGTACAAGAGACCCAGTACTTC.